A selection of T cell receptor beta chains follows, all from one sample in a study of blood T cell repertoires in COVID-19. Here immunoSEQ multiplex PCR was the method, and the copy in TCRdb shows in-frame clones only, minus some. The sample shows approximately 210,000 clones, 85% to 90% of them seen only once. The specimen was peripheral blood. The source is a man aged 45 to 65 with COVID-19, enrolled during active disease. The CDR3 runs from the conserved cysteine through the conserved F or W. D genes are given only for firm matches. Clone size is shown for a subset of rows, as once, few, many or a class of expanded clone.

abundance: -; d_gene: -; v_gene: TRBV30; j_gene: TRBJ2-1; CDR3aa: CAWSPLGAPNNEQFF; CDR3nt: TGTGCCTGGAGTCCCCTTGGGGCGCCGAACAATGAGCAGTTCTTC
abundance: -; d_gene: TRBD2; v_gene: TRBV7-9; j_gene: TRBJ2-3; CDR3aa: CASSASGGAWNTQYF; CDR3nt: TGTGCCAGCAGCGCCTCGGGGGGGGCATGGAATACGCAGTATTTT
abundance: -; d_gene: TRBD2; v_gene: TRBV6-6; j_gene: TRBJ2-1; CDR3aa: CASSGSGRYNEQFF; CDR3nt: TGTGCCAGCAGTGGTAGCGGGAGGTACAATGAGCAGTTCTTC
abundance: -; d_gene: TRBD1; v_gene: TRBV19; j_gene: TRBJ2-5; CDR3aa: CASSRQGRTETQYF; CDR3nt: TGTGCCAGTAGTAGACAGGGTAGGACAGAGACCCAGTACTTC
abundance: once; d_gene: TRBD1; v_gene: TRBV29-1; j_gene: TRBJ2-5; CDR3aa: CSGQGPQETQYF; CDR3nt: TGCAGCGGACAGGGGCCCCAAGAGACCCAGTACTTC
abundance: few; d_gene: TRBD2; v_gene: TRBV5-6; j_gene: TRBJ2-2; CDR3aa: CASSLFVAGFTGELFF; CDR3nt: TGTGCCAGCAGCTTGTTTGTAGCGGGATTCACCGGGGAGCTGTTTTTT
abundance: few; d_gene: TRBD2; v_gene: TRBV5-6; j_gene: TRBJ2-1; CDR3aa: CASSLASGGYNEQFF; CDR3nt: TGTGCCAGCAGCTTGGCTAGCGGGGGGTACAATGAGCAGTTCTTC
abundance: -; d_gene: TRBD2; v_gene: TRBV6-4; j_gene: TRBJ2-3; CDR3aa: CASSDGSGGADTQYF; CDR3nt: TGTGCCAGCAGTGACGGTAGCGGGGGGGCAGATACGCAGTATTTT
abundance: -; d_gene: TRBD1; v_gene: TRBV5-1; j_gene: TRBJ2-7; CDR3aa: CASSWTGSEQYF; CDR3nt: TGCGCCAGCAGCTGGACAGGGTCCGAGCAGTACTTC
abundance: -; d_gene: TRBD1; v_gene: TRBV4-2; j_gene: TRBJ2-1; CDR3aa: CASSQGGRGPHNEQFF; CDR3nt: TGTGCCAGCAGCCAAGGGGGCAGGGGGCCTCACAATGAGCAGTTCTTC
abundance: -; d_gene: -; v_gene: TRBV7-3; j_gene: TRBJ1-4; CDR3aa: CASSPTGRANEKLFF; CDR3nt: TGTGCCAGCAGCCCCACAGGGCGGGCTAATGAAAAACTGTTTTTT
abundance: -; d_gene: TRBD2; v_gene: TRBV5-1; j_gene: TRBJ2-7; CDR3aa: CASSLSGRDAYEQYF; CDR3nt: TGCGCCAGCAGCCTTAGCGGGAGGGATGCCTACGAGCAGTACTTC
abundance: -; d_gene: -; v_gene: TRBV27; j_gene: TRBJ2-3; CDR3aa: CASSFGAPFGDTQYF; CDR3nt: TGTGCCAGCAGTTTTGGGGCCCCATTCGGAGATACGCAGTATTTT